The clone carrying this TCR beta chain was seen at least ten times. How the authors handled the data: Estimation of nucleated cell counts was performed using reference gene primer amplification. The table came from immunoSEQ multiplex PCR; TCRdb's copy has only in-frame clones and leaves some out. The V and J calls and the clone size are those of that table, but D and trimming were determined from the DNA. In the table there are about 110,000 clones, 70% to 80% of which are singletons. This record comes from a study of blood T cell repertoires in COVID-19. Turning to the study itself: COVID-19 samples collected from the United States, Italy and Spain covered acute and convalescent phases. From T cells, B-cell-depleted T cells, or PBMCs came the material, which was cDNA or gDNA.

CDR3 length: 15 amino acids. V gave up 4 bases and J gave up 3 bases; unmatched junction bases: 2. Looked up from germline, CDR1 is SNHLY and CDR2 is FYNNEI. The material sequenced was peripheral blood. The J gene is TRBJ2-1, the V gene TRBV2, with 11 bases fitting TRBD1. The TCR originated in a human donor with acute or convalescent COVID-19. The donor label of this sample is uncertain. CDR3: CASSGTGGGYNEQFF. CDR3 coding DNA: TGTGCCAGCAGTGGGACAGGGGGCGGCTACAATGAGCAGTTCTTC.